The 5 T cell receptor beta chains given below trace back to one sample, sequenced in a study of blood T cell repertoires in COVID-19. Libraries were prepared by immunoSEQ multiplex PCR; TCRdb keeps only in-frame clonotypes and omits some of them. The data contain 140,000 or so clones, 85% of them singletons. Sequencing used PBMCs or T cells enriched from blood (not recorded which). The receptors were gathered from a woman aged 40 to 49 who had recovered from COVID-19.

This clone was seen a few times. The chain employs TRBV27 and TRBJ2-7; 13 bases agree with TRBD2. This CDR3 is 14 amino acids long. V shed 8 bases, J shed 5 bases, and the junction held 6 bases outside the gene matches. Germline CDR1 and CDR2: MNHEY and SMNVEV (reference sequence). CDR3 protein: CASGRTSGSHEQYF. The CDR3 DNA is TGTGCCAGCGGTCGGACTAGCGGGAGCCACGAGCAGTACTTC.

This chain joins TRBV19 and TRBJ1-1; the match to TRBD1 covers 9 bases. V gave up 5 bases and J gave up 3 bases; unmatched junction bases: 7. Germline V gives CDR1 LNHDA, CDR2 SQIVND (reference sequence). The CDR3 extends over 15 amino acids. The CDR3 sequence: CASSLRDRADTEAFF. The CDR3, as DNA: TGTGCCAGTAGTCTCCGGGACAGGGCGGACACTGAAGCTTTCTTT.

The rearrangement links TRBV13 to TRBJ2-1; tentatively, D is TRBD2 (5 bases). This CDR3 region has 15 residues. CDR1 and CDR2 from the germline V gene are PRHDT and FYEKMQ (reference sequence). V lost 4 bases to trimming and J lost 1 base, with 11 bases between them. The CDR3 region has the DNA TGTGCCAGCAGCTCCCGGACTGTTTCCTACAATGAGCAGTTCTTC. Protein: CASSSRTVSYNEQFF.

As DNA, the CDR3 is TGTGCCTGGAGCGCTAGCGGGGGGGCATCAGATACGCAGTATTTT. Translated: CAWSASGGASDTQYF. The chain combines TRBV30 with TRBJ2-3; TRBD2 agrees at 12 bases. The CDR3 is 15 amino acids. CDR1 is GTSNPN, CDR2 SVGIG, per germline (reference sequence). Unmatched junction bases numbered 5, after V lost 3 bases and J lost 4 bases.

The chain couples TRBV9 to TRBJ2-5; TRBD2 matches 10 bases. The CDR3 is 15 residues long. J lost 5 bases, V lost 6 bases, and 10 bases had no gene match. Germline V gene sequence: CDR1 SGDLS, CDR2 YYNGEE. For the CDR3, the DNA is TGTGCCAGCACTGTGAGCGGGGGGGCTGGGGAGACCCAGTACTTC. Translated: CASTVSGGAGETQYF.